This T cell receptor beta chain came from a study of CD8 T cells in ankylosing spondylitis. The study's findings and limits: Matched ankylosing spondylitis synovial fluid reportedly showed significant enrichment of disease-linked clones. There were earlier reports of some motif variants in reactive arthritis synovial fluid and blood.

Germline CDR1 reads SGHRS; CDR2 reads YFSETQ. V lost 3 bases, J lost 3 bases, and 7 bases lay in between. There are 12 residues in the CDR3. At least ten counts were recorded for this clonotype. Its matching antigen is unknown. MiXCR, run by TCRdb on the 5' RACE reads, gives a single entry per CDR3 protein. The table has about 130,000 distinct CDR3 sequences, 7% to 10% seen once; the top ten hold approximately 3.6%. The TCR sequence derives from a male donor with ankylosing spondylitis or in good health (not recorded which). The rearrangement uses TRBV5-1 and TRBJ2-7; no clear D gene. The specimen was blood, either unsorted or a sorted T cell fraction (not recorded which). The DNA for the CDR3 is TGCGCCAGCAGCTCTGACATCTACGAGCAGTACTTC. Translation: CASSSDIYEQYF.